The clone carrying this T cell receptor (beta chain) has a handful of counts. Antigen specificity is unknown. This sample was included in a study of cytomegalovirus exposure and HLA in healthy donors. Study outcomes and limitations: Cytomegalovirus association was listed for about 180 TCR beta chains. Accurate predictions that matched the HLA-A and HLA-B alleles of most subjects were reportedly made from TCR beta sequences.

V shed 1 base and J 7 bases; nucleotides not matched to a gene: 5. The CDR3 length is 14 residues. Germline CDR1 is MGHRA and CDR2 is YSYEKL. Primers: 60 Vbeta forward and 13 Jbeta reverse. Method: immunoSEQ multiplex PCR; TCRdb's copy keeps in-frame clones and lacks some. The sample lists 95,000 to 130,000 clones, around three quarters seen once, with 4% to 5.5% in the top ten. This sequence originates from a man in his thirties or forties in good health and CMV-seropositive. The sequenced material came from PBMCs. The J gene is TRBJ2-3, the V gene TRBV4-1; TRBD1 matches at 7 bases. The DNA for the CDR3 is TGCGCCAGCAGCCAAGGCCTCAGGGGGAATACGCAGTATTTT. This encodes CASSQGLRGNTQYF.